The present T cell receptor beta chain was sequenced within a study of CD8 T cells in ankylosing spondylitis. This clonotype is judged medium-sized. TCRdb fed the 5' RACE reads into MiXCR, producing one record per CDR3 protein. The sample holds tens of thousands of distinct CDR3 sequences; 16% are singletons and the top ten take roughly 45%. Sequencing was carried out using blood. The receptor was isolated from a male donor with ankylosing spondylitis or in good health (not recorded which).

DNA of the CDR3: TGTGCCAGCACTCCTGGGACGTTTGAAGCTTTCTTT. Its protein is CASTPGTFEAFF. V usage is TRBV12-3 or TRBV12-4 and J usage is TRBJ1-1; D is perhaps TRBD1 (5 bases). The CDR3 length is 12 residues. V was pared by 7 bases and J by 7 bases, with 13 bases between.